Ten or more counts support the clone carrying this T cell receptor (beta chain). Its antigen remains unidentified. Germline lookup yields CDR1 SGHRS and CDR2 YFSETQ. The V and J ends lost 0 bases and 2 bases respectively, with 11 bases between them. The CDR3 consists of 16 residues. The source of the sample is a study of CD8 T cells in ankylosing spondylitis. TCRdb independently ran MiXCR on the 5' RACE reads; one entry per CDR3 protein. The sample has fewer than 250,000 distinct CDR3 sequences, more than 25% seen once. Study-level results: Past research had described some motif variants in reactive arthritis synovial fluid and blood.

The clonotype comes from a male donor with ankylosing spondylitis or in good health (not recorded which). The specimen sequenced was blood, either unsorted or a sorted T cell fraction (not recorded which). This sequence joins TRBV5-1 and TRBJ1-4; tentative D call: TRBD1 (5 bases). CDR3 nucleotide sequence: TGCGCCAGCAGCTTGGCGGGGGGAAACACTAATGAAAAACTGTTTTTT. It is translated as CASSLAGGNTNEKLFF.